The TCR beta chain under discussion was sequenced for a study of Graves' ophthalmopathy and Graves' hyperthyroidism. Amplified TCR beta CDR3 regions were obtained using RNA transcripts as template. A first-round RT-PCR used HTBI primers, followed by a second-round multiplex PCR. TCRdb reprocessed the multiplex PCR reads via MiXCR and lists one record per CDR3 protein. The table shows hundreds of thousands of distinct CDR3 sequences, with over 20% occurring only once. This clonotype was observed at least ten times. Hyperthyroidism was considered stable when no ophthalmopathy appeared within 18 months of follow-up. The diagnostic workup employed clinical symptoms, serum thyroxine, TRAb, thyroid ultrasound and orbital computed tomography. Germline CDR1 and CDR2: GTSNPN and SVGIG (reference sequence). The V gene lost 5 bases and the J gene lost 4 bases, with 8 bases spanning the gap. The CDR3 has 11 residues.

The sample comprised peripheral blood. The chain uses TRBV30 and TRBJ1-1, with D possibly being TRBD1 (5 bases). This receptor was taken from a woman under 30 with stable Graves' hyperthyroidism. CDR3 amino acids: CAWFRVTEAFF. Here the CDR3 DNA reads TGTGCCTGGTTCAGGGTCACTGAAGCTTTCTTT.